These T cell receptor beta chains were read from a single sample in a study of blood T cell repertoires in COVID-19. Assay used: immunoSEQ multiplex PCR; TCRdb lists only in-frame clones, some missing. The sample carries 110,000 to 150,000 clones, roughly 79% recorded once. The sequenced sample consisted of peripheral blood. Every receptor here comes from a human donor in a cohort sampled during active COVID-19. CDR3s include the opening cysteine and the closing phenylalanine or tryptophan. A D gene is named only where the DNA matches it firmly. Expanded clones get a size class; other rows say once, few or many, or leave the size out.

clone size: .; J gene: TRBJ2-7; V gene: TRBV11-2; D gene: .; CDR3 DNA: TGTGCCAGCAGCTTAAGCGGCGAGCAGTACTTC; CDR3 protein: CASSLSGEQYF
clone size: .; J gene: TRBJ1-2; V gene: TRBV6-5; D gene: .; CDR3 DNA: TGTGCCAGCAGTTACTCGGAGAGGAGTCTGGGTGGCTACACCTTC; CDR3 protein: CASSYSERSLGGYTF
clone size: .; J gene: TRBJ2-7; V gene: TRBV3-1/TRBV3-2; D gene: TRBD1; CDR3 DNA: TGTGCCAGCAGCCAGAAGACAGGGGGCGTCGGAGGGGAATCCTACGAGCAGTACTTC; CDR3 protein: CASSQKTGGVGGESYEQYF
clone size: .; J gene: TRBJ1-6; V gene: TRBV6-6; D gene: .; CDR3 DNA: TGTGCCAGCAGTTACCTTTTGTCACCCCTCCACTTT; CDR3 protein: CASSYLLSPLHF
clone size: .; J gene: TRBJ2-5; V gene: TRBV24-1; D gene: TRBD2; CDR3 DNA: TGTGCCACCAGTGACTCCCCCATCACTAGCGCTGGGCAAGAGACCCAGTACTTC; CDR3 protein: CATSDSPITSAGQETQYF
clone size: .; J gene: TRBJ2-7; V gene: TRBV6-6; D gene: TRBD2; CDR3 DNA: TGTGCCAGCAGTTACTCAGTAGCGGGAAGGGAATACTTC; CDR3 protein: CASSYSVAGREYF
clone size: .; J gene: TRBJ1-4; V gene: TRBV7-2; D gene: TRBD1; CDR3 DNA: TGTGCCAGCAGCCCGCAGACAGGGATGAATGAAAAACTGTTTTTT; CDR3 protein: CASSPQTGMNEKLFF
clone size: .; J gene: TRBJ2-7; V gene: TRBV6-1; D gene: TRBD2; CDR3 DNA: TGTGCCAGCAGTGAAGGAGCGGGAGCATTCTACGAGCAGTACTTC; CDR3 protein: CASSEGAGAFYEQYF
clone size: .; J gene: TRBJ2-7; V gene: TRBV6-5; D gene: .; CDR3 DNA: TGTGCCAGCAGAGATAACAACGCCAGGTCCTACGAGCAGTACTTC; CDR3 protein: CASRDNNARSYEQYF
clone size: .; J gene: TRBJ2-7; V gene: TRBV6-6; D gene: TRBD1; CDR3 DNA: TGTGCCAGCAGTTACCCTGAGACAGGGCTATACGAGCAGTACTTC; CDR3 protein: CASSYPETGLYEQYF
clone size: many; J gene: TRBJ2-2; V gene: TRBV7-3; D gene: .; CDR3 DNA: TGTGCCAGCAGCTACCAAGGGACTGGCACCGGGGAGCTGTTTTTT; CDR3 protein: CASSYQGTGTGELFF
clone size: .; J gene: TRBJ2-1; V gene: TRBV4-1; D gene: .; CDR3 DNA: TGCGCCAGCAGCCACGGCGGGGCCGACTACAATGAGCAGTTCTTC; CDR3 protein: CASSHGGADYNEQFF
clone size: .; J gene: TRBJ2-2; V gene: TRBV11-2; D gene: .; CDR3 DNA: TGTGCCAGCAGCTTGGTGAGACTAGAGAACACCGGGGAGCTGTTTTTT; CDR3 protein: CASSLVRLENTGELFF
clone size: .; J gene: TRBJ1-6; V gene: TRBV7-9; D gene: TRBD1; CDR3 DNA: TGTGCCAGCAGCTCAGGGGGCTCCTATAATTCACCCCTCCACTTT; CDR3 protein: CASSSGGSYNSPLHF
clone size: .; J gene: TRBJ2-7; V gene: TRBV11-2; D gene: .; CDR3 DNA: TGTGCCAGCAGCTTAGGGCTCCAGGGGGGGCAGTACTTC; CDR3 protein: CASSLGLQGGQYF
clone size: .; J gene: TRBJ2-7; V gene: TRBV27; D gene: TRBD2; CDR3 DNA: TGTGCCAGCAGTCCGACCCCCGGGACTAGCGGGACCTCCTACGAGCAGTACTTC; CDR3 protein: CASSPTPGTSGTSYEQYF
clone size: .; J gene: TRBJ2-7; V gene: TRBV6-6; D gene: TRBD2; CDR3 DNA: TGTGCCAGCAGCAGACTAGCGGGAGGCCTCTCCTACGAGCAGTACTTC; CDR3 protein: CASSRLAGGLSYEQYF
clone size: .; J gene: TRBJ1-1; V gene: TRBV19; D gene: TRBD1; CDR3 DNA: TGTGCCAGTAGTCTGACAGGGAATCCCACTGAAGCTTTCTTT; CDR3 protein: CASSLTGNPTEAFF
clone size: .; J gene: TRBJ1-1; V gene: TRBV6-5; D gene: .; CDR3 DNA: TGTGCCAGCAGTCCTCGAGTTGCGGGGCGAACTGAAGCTTTCTTT; CDR3 protein: CASSPRVAGRTEAFF
clone size: .; J gene: TRBJ2-2; V gene: TRBV9; D gene: TRBD2; CDR3 DNA: TGTGCCAGCAGCGTAGTCCGGACTAGCGGGTCCCTCGGGGAGCTGTTTTTT; CDR3 protein: CASSVVRTSGSLGELFF
clone size: once; J gene: TRBJ2-4; V gene: TRBV4-1; D gene: TRBD1; CDR3 DNA: TGCGCCAGCAGCCAACCAGCCCGGGGACAGGGAAACATTCAGTACTTC; CDR3 protein: CASSQPARGQGNIQYF
clone size: .; J gene: TRBJ2-7; V gene: TRBV18; D gene: TRBD1; CDR3 DNA: TGTGCCAGCTCACATCGACAGGGCACCTCCTACGAGCAGTACTTC; CDR3 protein: CASSHRQGTSYEQYF
clone size: .; J gene: TRBJ2-3; V gene: TRBV27; D gene: TRBD2; CDR3 DNA: TGTGCCAGCAGTCTCCGAATAGCGGGAGCCATAGATACGCAGTATTTT; CDR3 protein: CASSLRIAGAIDTQYF
clone size: .; J gene: TRBJ2-7; V gene: TRBV7-8; D gene: .; CDR3 DNA: TGTGCCAGCACCAAAGGACAGTCCTACGAGCAGTACTTC; CDR3 protein: CASTKGQSYEQYF
clone size: .; J gene: TRBJ2-1; V gene: TRBV10-3; D gene: .; CDR3 DNA: TGTGCCATCAGTGAGTCTCTGAGCGGAATCTACAATGAGCAGTTCTTC; CDR3 protein: CAISESLSGIYNEQFF
clone size: .; J gene: TRBJ2-7; V gene: TRBV4-3; D gene: TRBD2; CDR3 DNA: TGCGCCAGCAGCCAAGATTCCTGGCGGGAGGCCACAACCTCCTACGAGCAGTACTTC; CDR3 protein: CASSQDSWREATTSYEQYF
clone size: .; J gene: TRBJ1-2; V gene: TRBV28; D gene: .; CDR3 DNA: TGTGCCAGCAGTTTATATGGGGGGGAGGTTGGTGGCTACACCTTC; CDR3 protein: CASSLYGGEVGGYTF
clone size: .; J gene: TRBJ1-2; V gene: TRBV25-1; D gene: TRBD1; CDR3 DNA: TGTGCCAGCAGTACACAGGGGGCGCTTGGCTACACCTTC; CDR3 protein: CASSTQGALGYTF
clone size: .; J gene: TRBJ2-3; V gene: TRBV4-1; D gene: TRBD2; CDR3 DNA: TGCGCCAGCAGCCAAGTGGTTCTAGGTGGGAGGGGCACAGATACGCAGTATTTT; CDR3 protein: CASSQVVLGGRGTDTQYF
clone size: .; J gene: TRBJ2-5; V gene: TRBV6-2/TRBV6-3; D gene: TRBD1; CDR3 DNA: TGTGCCAGCAGTTTACTGAGACAGGGGGTGGCAGAGACCCAGTACTTC; CDR3 protein: CASSLLRQGVAETQYF
clone size: .; J gene: TRBJ2-6; V gene: TRBV27; D gene: .; CDR3 DNA: TGTGCCAGCAGTCTGGGGAGAGGGCCGCTCGGGGCCAACGTCCTGACTTTC; CDR3 protein: CASSLGRGPLGANVLTF
clone size: .; J gene: TRBJ2-2; V gene: TRBV9; D gene: .; CDR3 DNA: TGTGCCAGCAGCGTAGAGATCGGGAGGAACACCGGGGAGCTGTTTTTT; CDR3 protein: CASSVEIGRNTGELFF
clone size: .; J gene: TRBJ2-6; V gene: TRBV13; D gene: .; CDR3 DNA: TGTGCCAGCAGCCTAACAGGGACCGGGGCCAACGTCCTGACTTTC; CDR3 protein: CASSLTGTGANVLTF
clone size: .; J gene: TRBJ1-2; V gene: TRBV28; D gene: .; CDR3 DNA: TGTGCCAGCTCTTACGGAGGGACCTTCTATGGCTACACCTTC; CDR3 protein: CASSYGGTFYGYTF
clone size: once; J gene: TRBJ2-6; V gene: TRBV18; D gene: TRBD1; CDR3 DNA: TGTGCCAGCTCACCTACAGGGGCGACTGGGGCCAACGTCCTGACTTTC; CDR3 protein: CASSPTGATGANVLTF
clone size: .; J gene: TRBJ2-7; V gene: TRBV12-3/TRBV12-4; D gene: .; CDR3 DNA: TGTGCCAGCAGCCCTACAGTTTACGAGCAGTACTTC; CDR3 protein: CASSPTVYEQYF
clone size: .; J gene: TRBJ1-5; V gene: TRBV6-5; D gene: .; CDR3 DNA: TGTGCCAGCAGTCGGGACACCATCAATCAGCCCCAGCATTTT; CDR3 protein: CASSRDTINQPQHF
clone size: .; J gene: TRBJ2-7; V gene: TRBV28; D gene: TRBD2; CDR3 DNA: TGTGCCAGCAGTTTATGGGGGGGGAGCTCCTACGAGCAGTACTTC; CDR3 protein: CASSLWGGSSYEQYF
clone size: .; J gene: TRBJ2-7; V gene: TRBV10-3; D gene: TRBD1; CDR3 DNA: TGTGCCATCAGTGAGGGGGACAGGGGCGGCTACGAGCAGTACTTC; CDR3 protein: CAISEGDRGGYEQYF
clone size: .; J gene: TRBJ1-4; V gene: TRBV27; D gene: .; CDR3 DNA: TGTGCCAGCAGTGCCGGGGTCCTTGAAAAACTGTTTTTT; CDR3 protein: CASSAGVLEKLFF
clone size: .; J gene: TRBJ1-5; V gene: TRBV19; D gene: TRBD1; CDR3 DNA: TGTGCCAGTAGCGCAACGTCCGGGACAGTCAATCAGCCCCAGCATTTT; CDR3 protein: CASSATSGTVNQPQHF
clone size: .; J gene: TRBJ2-7; V gene: TRBV14; D gene: TRBD2; CDR3 DNA: TGTGCCAGCAGCCAGCAGAGGACGGGAGGCTACGAGCAGTACTTC; CDR3 protein: CASSQQRTGGYEQYF
clone size: once; J gene: TRBJ2-7; V gene: TRBV5-8; D gene: .; CDR3 DNA: TGTGCCAGCAGCTTGGGACAGATGAGCTCCTACGAGCAGTACTTC; CDR3 protein: CASSLGQMSSYEQYF
clone size: .; J gene: TRBJ2-1; V gene: TRBV14; D gene: .; CDR3 DNA: TGTGCCAGCAGCCAAGCGGGAGGACAGTACAATGAGCAGTTCTTC; CDR3 protein: CASSQAGGQYNEQFF
clone size: .; J gene: TRBJ2-3; V gene: TRBV6-2/TRBV6-3; D gene: .; CDR3 DNA: TGTGCCAGCAGCCCCCCGCCCGGAGATACGCAGTATTTT; CDR3 protein: CASSPPPGDTQYF
clone size: .; J gene: TRBJ2-7; V gene: TRBV28; D gene: TRBD2; CDR3 DNA: TGTGCCAGCAGTTTTGCGGGGGGGGTGGCTGAAGGCGAGCAGTACTTC; CDR3 protein: CASSFAGGVAEGEQYF
clone size: .; J gene: TRBJ2-1; V gene: TRBV7-3; D gene: .; CDR3 DNA: TGTGCCAGCAGCTTGAGTAGCGGTTCCTACAATGAGCAGTTCTTC; CDR3 protein: CASSLSSGSYNEQFF
clone size: .; J gene: TRBJ2-7; V gene: TRBV7-2; D gene: TRBD1; CDR3 DNA: TGTGCCAGCAGCTGGACCCGGGACAGGGTCTACGAGCAGTACTTC; CDR3 protein: CASSWTRDRVYEQYF